This T cell receptor (beta chain) was documented in a study of regulatory T cells in long-lasting Graves disease. Noted time point: persistent/refractory GD, antithyroid drugs over 5 years with positive TRAb. The TCR library used RNA extracted from PBMCs. All patients originated from an endocrinology department located in Xi'an, China. HTBI primers from iRepertoire and Arm-PCR of CDR3 regions yielded the TCR beta libraries. MiXCR, applied by TCRdb to the multiplex PCR reads, yields one record per CDR3 protein. The sample has about 470,000 distinct CDR3 sequences; less than 25% are singletons. This CDR3 region has 14 residues. Trimming removed 5 bases at V and 5 bases at J, with 14 bases between. Germline V gene data show CDR1 as PRHDT and CDR2 as FYEKMQ (reference sequence).

The material sequenced was peripheral blood mononuclear cells (PBMCs), taken when the disease was refractory, from a patient treated with antithyroid drugs. V and J are TRBV13 and TRBJ2-3, with D perhaps matching TRBD2 (6 bases). This clonotype originated in a female donor with Graves disease. The CDR3: CASSPPAEGDTQYF. The CDR3 nucleotides read TGTGCCAGCAGCCCCCCAGCGGAGGGAGATACGCAGTATTTT.